The 5 T cell receptor beta chains below come from one sample, sequenced in a study of CXCR3-negative and CXCR3-positive naive CD8 T cells. General study points: When CXCR3-positive naive cells were set against CXCR3-negative naive cells, the former had more hydrophobic TRB CDR3s.

Antigens for these TCRs are unknown. All TRB cDNA libraries came from 5' RACE performed with UMI labels. TCRdb reprocessed the 5' RACE reads and stores each CDR3 protein as one record, lacking DNA. The ten top clones account for about 0.28%, within a sample of 150,000 or so distinct CDR3 sequences. The sequencing sample was made of naive CXCR3+ CD8+ T cells from blood. Subset described: CD45RO-CCR7+CD27+CD95- naive CD8+ T cells expressing CXCR3 (TNR3+). The receptors shown here come from a human donor in good health. Some clones in this sample may be carry-over from other donors' samples.

The V gene is TRBV27, the J gene TRBJ1-1; TCRdb returns TRBD1, unconfirmable since there is no DNA. The CDR3 totals 13 residues. Germline V CDR1 and CDR2: MNHEY, SMNVEV (reference sequence). The CDR3 reads CASSFAGGTEAFF.

The V and J genes are TRBV29-1 and TRBJ2-7; TCRdb indicates TRBD2, and absent DNA this call remains unverified. In germline, CDR1 is SQVTM, CDR2 ANQGSEA. The length of the CDR3 is 12 residues. The CDR3 sequence: CSVGAGGDEQYF.

This rearrangement joins TRBV28 to TRBJ2-3; TCRdb calls TRBD1, which cannot be checked without DNA. Per the germline V gene, CDR1 is MDHEN and CDR2 is SYDVKM. This CDR3 region has 16 residues. The CDR3 here is CASSLLTGGYVDTQYF.

The rearrangement joins TRBV11-2 to TRBJ2-1; without DNA, the TCRdb call of TRBD1 cannot be checked. Germline V CDR1 and CDR2: SGHAT, FQNNGV. This CDR3 has 15 amino acids. The CDR3 reads CASSGMTGEVNEQFF.

This chain joins TRBV12-5 and TRBJ2-7; the TRBD1 assignment by TCRdb is unverifiable without DNA. CDR3 size: 12 residues. Germline V lookup: CDR1 LGHNT, CDR2 FRNRAP. CDR3 sequence: CASGLAPGEQYF.